This T cell receptor (beta chain) was recorded in a study of T cell repertoires in cytomegalovirus infection. A few counts support this clonotype. Its target is unknown. The CDR3 length is 15 residues. CDR1 and CDR2 (germline): MNHEY, SVGEGT. The junction had 3 bases not matched to a gene; V was cut back by 0 bases and J by 4 bases. MiXCR was run by TCRdb on the reads, yielding one entry per CDR3 protein. The data show approximately 300,000 distinct CDR3 sequences, with 20% to 25% seen just once and less than 15% held by the top ten. The V gene is TRBV6-2 or TRBV6-3, the J gene TRBJ2-3, with 8 bases fitting TRBD2. The sequences come from cultured PBMCs, collected from culture after CMV antigen stimulation. The receptor was isolated from a human donor in good health (CMV status not recorded). Some clones in this sample may be carry-over from other donors' samples. CDR3 region: CASSYSGTRSDTQYF. The CDR3 DNA reads as TGTGCCAGCAGTTACTCCGGGACTAGATCAGATACGCAGTATTTT.